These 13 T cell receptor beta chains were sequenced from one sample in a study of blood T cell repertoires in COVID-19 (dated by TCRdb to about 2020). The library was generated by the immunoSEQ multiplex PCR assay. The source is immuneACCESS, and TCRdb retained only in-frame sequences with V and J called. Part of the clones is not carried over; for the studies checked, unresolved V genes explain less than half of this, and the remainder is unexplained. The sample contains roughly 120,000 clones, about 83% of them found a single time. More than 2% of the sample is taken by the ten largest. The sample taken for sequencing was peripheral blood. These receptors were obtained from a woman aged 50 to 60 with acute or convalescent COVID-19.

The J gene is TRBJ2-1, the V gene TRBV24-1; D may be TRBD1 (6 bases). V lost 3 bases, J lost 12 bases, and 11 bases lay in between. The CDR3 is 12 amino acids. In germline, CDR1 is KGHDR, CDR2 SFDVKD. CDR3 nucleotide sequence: TGTGCCACCAGTGATATAGGGACATTGCAGTTCTTC. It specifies CATSDIGTLQFF.

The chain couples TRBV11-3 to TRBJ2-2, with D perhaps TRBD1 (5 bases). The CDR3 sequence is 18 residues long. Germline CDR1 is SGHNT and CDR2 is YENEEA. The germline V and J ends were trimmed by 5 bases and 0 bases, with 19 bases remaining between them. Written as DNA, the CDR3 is TGTGCCAGCAGCCCACTCAGTTGGACAAAAACGAACACCGGGGAGCTGTTTTTT. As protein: CASSPLSWTKTNTGELFF.

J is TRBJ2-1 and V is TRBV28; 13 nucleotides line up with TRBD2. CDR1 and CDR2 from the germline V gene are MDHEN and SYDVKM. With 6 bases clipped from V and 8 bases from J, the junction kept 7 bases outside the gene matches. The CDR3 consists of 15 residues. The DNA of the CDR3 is TGTGCCAGCAGCCTAGGGACTAGCGGGGTGGATGAGCAGTTCTTC. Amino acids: CASSLGTSGVDEQFF.

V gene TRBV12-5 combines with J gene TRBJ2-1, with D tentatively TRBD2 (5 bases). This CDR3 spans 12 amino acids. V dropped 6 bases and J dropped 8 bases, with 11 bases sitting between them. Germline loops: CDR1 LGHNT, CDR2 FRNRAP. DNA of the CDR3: TGTGCTAGTGGCACCGAGGAGGATGAGCAGTTCTTC. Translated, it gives CASGTEEDEQFF.

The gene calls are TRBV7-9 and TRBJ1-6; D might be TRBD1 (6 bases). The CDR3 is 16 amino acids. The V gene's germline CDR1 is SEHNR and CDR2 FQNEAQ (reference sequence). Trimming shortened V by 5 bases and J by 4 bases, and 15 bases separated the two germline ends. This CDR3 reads CASSPTGPKYNSPLHF. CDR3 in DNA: TGTGCCAGCAGCCCCACAGGGCCGAAATATAATTCACCCCTCCACTTT.

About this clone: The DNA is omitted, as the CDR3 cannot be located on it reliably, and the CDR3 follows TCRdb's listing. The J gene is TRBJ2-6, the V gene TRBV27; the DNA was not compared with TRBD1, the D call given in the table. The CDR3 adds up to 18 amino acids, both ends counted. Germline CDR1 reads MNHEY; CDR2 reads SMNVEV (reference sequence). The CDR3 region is CASSLERDTISGANVLTF.

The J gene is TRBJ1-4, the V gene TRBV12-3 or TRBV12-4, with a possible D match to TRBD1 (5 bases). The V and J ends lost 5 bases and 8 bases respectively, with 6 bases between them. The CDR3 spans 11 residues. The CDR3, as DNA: TGTGCCAGCAGTCGGGGGGAAAAACTGTTTTTT. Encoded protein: CASSRGEKLFF.

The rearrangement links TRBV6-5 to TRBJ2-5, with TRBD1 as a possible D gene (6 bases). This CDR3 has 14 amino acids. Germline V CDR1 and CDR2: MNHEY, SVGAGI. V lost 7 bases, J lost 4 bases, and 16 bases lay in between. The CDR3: CASNRGQSLETQYF. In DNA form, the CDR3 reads TGTGCCAGCAACAGAGGACAGTCGCTAGAGACCCAGTACTTC.

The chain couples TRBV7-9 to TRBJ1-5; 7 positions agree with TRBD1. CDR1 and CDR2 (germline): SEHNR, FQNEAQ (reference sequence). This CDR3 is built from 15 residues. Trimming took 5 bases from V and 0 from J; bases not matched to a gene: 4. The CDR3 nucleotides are TGTGCCAGCAGCAGAGGACAGGATAGCAATCAGCCCCAGCATTTT. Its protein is CASSRGQDSNQPQHF.

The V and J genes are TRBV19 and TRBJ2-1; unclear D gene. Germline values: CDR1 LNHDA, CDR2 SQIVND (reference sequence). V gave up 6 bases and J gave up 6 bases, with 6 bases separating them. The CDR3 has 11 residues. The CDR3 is CASSLLNEQFF. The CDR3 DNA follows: TGTGCCAGTAGCCTCCTCAATGAGCAGTTCTTC.

DNA of the CDR3: TGTGCCAGCTCACCTTTAGGACAGCATTACAATGAGCAGTTCTTC. Protein sequence: CASSPLGQHYNEQFF. This chain links TRBV18 with TRBJ2-1; a weak D match, TRBD1 (6 bases). CDR1 and CDR2 (germline): KGHSH, LQKENI. This CDR3 has 15 residues. V was clipped by 3 bases and J by 4 bases, with 13 bases between them. Variable domain in full (rest from reference TRBV18 and TRBJ2-1): NAGVMQNPRHLVRRRGQEARLRCSPMKGHSHVYWYRQLPEEGLKFMVYLQKENIIDESGMPKERFSAEFPKEGPSILRIQQVVRGDSAAYFCASSPLGQHYNEQFFGPGTRLTVL.

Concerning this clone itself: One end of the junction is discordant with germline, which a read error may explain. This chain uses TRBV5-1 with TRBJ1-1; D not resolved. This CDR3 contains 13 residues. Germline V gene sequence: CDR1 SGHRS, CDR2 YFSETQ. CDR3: CASTLDGNTEAFF. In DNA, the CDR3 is TGCGCCAGCACCTTGGACGGGAACACTGAAGCTTTCTTT.

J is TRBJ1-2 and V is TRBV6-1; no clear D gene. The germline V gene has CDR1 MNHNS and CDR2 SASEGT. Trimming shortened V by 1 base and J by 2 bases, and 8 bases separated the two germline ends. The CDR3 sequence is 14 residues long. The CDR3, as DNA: TGTGCCAGCAGTGAAGTTTACGGGAACTATGGCTACACCTTC. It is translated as CASSEVYGNYGYTF.